The 17 T cell receptor beta chains reported below all come from one sample, sequenced in a study of cytomegalovirus exposure and HLA in healthy donors. Some clones are missing from TCRdb's copy, which holds only in-frame ones; the method was immunoSEQ multiplex PCR. This table has about 120,000 clones, roughly 82% appearing once. Specimen: PBMCs. These receptors were obtained from a man in his late teens or twenties in good health and CMV-seronegative.

This chain uses TRBV10-3 with TRBJ2-7, with D maybe TRBD1 (5 bases). V was trimmed by 6 bases and J by 1 base, leaving 16 bases between them. The germline gives CDR1 ENHRY, CDR2 SYGVKD. The CDR3 extends over 15 amino acids. CDR3 amino acids: CAISSPTRTSYEQYF. The DNA of the CDR3 is TGTGCCATCAGCTCGCCGACTCGGACATCCTACGAGCAGTACTTC.

The chain is built from TRBV10-2 and TRBJ1-1; D is perhaps TRBD1 (5 bases). Germline assignment: CDR1 WSHSY and CDR2 SAAADI. The V end was cut by 6 bases, the J end by 1 base, with 9 bases between. This CDR3 region has 13 residues. Here the CDR3 reads CASSEDRNTEAFF. The CDR3 region has the DNA TGCGCCAGCAGCGAAGACAGGAACACTGAAGCTTTCTTT.

V is TRBV7-9 and J is TRBJ2-3; 8 nucleotides align to TRBD2. The germline CDR1 and CDR2 sequences are SEHNR and FQNEAQ (reference sequence). V shed 5 bases, J shed 6 bases, and the junction held 7 bases outside the gene matches. The CDR3 has 14 residues. The CDR3 bases are TGTGCCAGCAGCCACATGTCGGGGGGGGATACGCAGTATTTT. Protein: CASSHMSGGDTQYF.

The chain couples TRBV19 to TRBJ2-3; the D gene is possibly TRBD2 (5 bases). V gave up 5 bases and J gave up 8 bases, with 8 bases separating them. The length of the CDR3 is 11 residues. Germline V lookup: CDR1 LNHDA, CDR2 SQIVND (reference sequence). The CDR3 is CASSGLATQYF. The CDR3 nucleotides read TGTGCCAGTAGTGGACTGGCTACGCAGTATTTT.

This clone is medium-sized. The rearrangement uses TRBV6-4 and TRBJ2-3; a possible D gene is TRBD2 (6 bases). The CDR3 runs 14 residues. The V end lost 3 bases, the J end lost 0 bases, and 7 bases lay between the germline ends. Germline CDR1 and CDR2: MRHNA and SNTAGT. CDR3 sequence reads: CASSESGSTDTQYF. The CDR3 nucleotides read TGTGCCAGCAGTGAAAGCGGGAGCACAGATACGCAGTATTTT.

V usage is TRBV5-1 and J usage is TRBJ1-1; TRBD1 agrees at 8 bases. The length of the CDR3 is 15 residues. Germline V gene lookup returns CDR1 SGHRS and CDR2 YFSETQ. J gave up 1 base and V 7 bases, and 9 bases lay outside the gene matches. CDR3 region: CASGIPGQGNTEAFF. The CDR3 nucleotides read TGCGCCAGCGGGATTCCAGGACAGGGGAACACTGAAGCTTTCTTT.

The V and J genes are TRBV14 and TRBJ2-7; 9 bases are shared with TRBD2. Trimming took 6 bases from V and 0 from J; bases not matched to a gene: 3. The V gene's germline CDR1 is SGHDN and CDR2 FVKESK. This CDR3 has 14 amino acids. In DNA form, the CDR3 reads TGTGCCAGCAGACCTAGCGGGAACTCCTACGAGCAGTACTTC. Its protein product is CASRPSGNSYEQYF.

The chain combines TRBV27 with TRBJ1-1; the D is unclear. This CDR3 is 15 amino acids long. Trimming stripped 3 bases from V and 5 bases from J, with 16 bases between. Germline lookup yields CDR1 MNHEY and CDR2 SMNVEV (reference sequence). The CDR3 reads CASSFSGNLGTEAFF. The DNA for the CDR3 is TGTGCCAGCAGTTTTTCGGGGAATTTAGGTACTGAAGCTTTCTTT.

In this sample, this clone turned up a few times. J is TRBJ1-5 and V is TRBV27; 9 positions match TRBD1. V shed 6 bases, J shed 4 bases, and the junction held 4 bases outside the gene matches. The CDR3 spans 14 residues. Germline CDR1 is MNHEY and CDR2 is SMNVEV (reference sequence). This chain's CDR3 is CASSFGQGNQPQHF. In nucleotides, the CDR3 is TGTGCCAGCAGCTTCGGACAGGGGAATCAGCCCCAGCATTTT.

The rearrangement links TRBV29-1 to TRBJ2-1, with 9 bases matching TRBD1. This CDR3 has 14 amino acids. After removal of 4 bases from V and 6 bases from J, the junction contained 7 bases not matched to a gene. Germline loops: CDR1 SQVTM, CDR2 ANQGSEA. The CDR3 is CSVAGGTGINEQFF. DNA for the CDR3: TGCAGCGTTGCTGGGGGGACAGGGATCAATGAGCAGTTCTTC.

This chain links TRBV11-2 with TRBJ2-1; D is unclear. Germline CDR1 reads SGHAT; CDR2 reads FQNNGV. CDR3 size: 13 residues. V was clipped by 0 bases and J by 10 bases, with 10 bases between them. The CDR3 region is CASSLDLGLEQFF. The CDR3 nucleotides are TGTGCCAGCAGCTTAGATCTGGGCCTAGAGCAGTTCTTC.

J is TRBJ2-7 and V is TRBV19; TRBD1 might be the D (6 bases). V lost 5 bases to trimming and J lost 7 bases, with 15 bases between them. Germline V gene data show CDR1 as LNHDA and CDR2 as SQIVND (reference sequence). This CDR3 is 13 amino acids long. The CDR3 sequence is CASSAPGHREQYF. The CDR3 DNA sequence: TGTGCCAGTAGTGCTCCGGGACATAGGGAGCAGTACTTC.

A few counts support this clone. The rearrangement joins TRBV10-2 to TRBJ2-1, with 10 bases identical to TRBD2. CDR1 is WSHSY and CDR2 is SAAADI in the germline V gene. There are 15 residues in the CDR3. The trim removed 4 bases at V and 2 bases at J, leaving 2 bases unmatched. CDR3 protein: CASSVSGRPYNEQFF. CDR3 DNA: TGCGCCAGCAGTGTTAGCGGGAGGCCCTACAATGAGCAGTTCTTC.

The rearrangement joins TRBV19 to TRBJ1-1; D is unclear. The CDR3 sequence is 14 residues long. V gave up 3 bases and J gave up 2 bases, with 10 bases separating them. Per the germline V gene, CDR1 is LNHDA and CDR2 is SQIVND (reference sequence). The CDR3 region is CASSITPRNTEAFF. In DNA form, the CDR3 reads TGTGCCAGTAGTATCACTCCACGTAACACTGAAGCTTTCTTT.

A single count supports this clone. This sequence joins TRBV2 and TRBJ1-2; perhaps TRBD1 as D (6 bases). Germline V gene data show CDR1 as SNHLY and CDR2 as FYNNEI. This CDR3 has 13 residues. V lost 6 bases to trimming and J lost 4 bases, with 12 bases between them. CDR3 bases: TGTGCCAGCAGGGCGACAGGCGGCTATGGCTACACCTTC. It specifies CASRATGGYGYTF.

This clone was recorded only once. V gene TRBV5-1 combines with J gene TRBJ2-5; D might be TRBD1 (6 bases). Trimming pared 4 bases from V and 7 bases from J, leaving 14 bases between. The germline gives CDR1 SGHRS, CDR2 YFSETQ. This CDR3 spans 13 amino acids. CDR3 DNA sequence: TGCGCCAGCAGCGGGACACGCGCCGCGACCCAGTACTTC. Translated, it gives CASSGTRAATQYF. Full variable domain (outside the CDR3, taken from reference TRBV5-1 and TRBJ2-5): KAGVTQTPRYLIKTRGQQVTLSCSPISGHRSVSWYQQTPGQGLQFLFEYFSETQRNKGNFPGRFSGRQFSNSRSEMNVSTLELGDSALYLCASSGTRAATQYFGPGTRLLVL.

A single count supports this clone. An end of the junction differs from the germline gene, which may be a read error. The V and J genes are TRBV6-5 and TRBJ2-1; D call uncertain. The CDR3 contains 12 residues. Germline CDR1 reads MNHEY; CDR2 reads SVGAGI. CDR3 loop: CVSSYFGNEQFF. For the CDR3, the DNA is TGTGTCAGCAGTTACTTCGGTAATGAGCAGTTCTTC.